The 27 T cell receptor beta chains in this list originate from one sample, sequenced in a study of T cells in Graves' hyperthyroidism and ophthalmopathy. What was amplified from RNA transcripts were TCR beta CDR3 regions. An initial round of RT-PCR targeting the TCR CDR3 relied on the HTBI primer set. Via MiXCR, TCRdb re-called the multiplex PCR reads, giving one row per CDR3 protein. The data hold 490,000 or so distinct CDR3 sequences, with roughly a sixth observed a single time. Sequences were obtained from blood. The origin of the receptors is a woman aged 30 to 39 with Graves' ophthalmopathy.

This clonotype appeared many times. V is TRBV18 and J is TRBJ2-3, with D perhaps assigned TRBD1 or TRBD2 (5 bases each). In germline, CDR1 is KGHSH, CDR2 LQKENI. The CDR3 is 13 residues long. V was shortened by 6 bases and J by 0 bases, with 7 bases between the two germline ends. CDR3 in DNA: TGTGCCAGCTCGTGGGGGAGCACAGATACGCAGTATTTT. Its protein is CASSWGSTDTQYF.

The chain recombines TRBV20-1 with TRBJ2-6, with D maybe TRBD2 (5 bases). In germline, CDR1 is DFQATT, CDR2 SNEGSKA (reference sequence). This CDR3 has 17 amino acids. The V gene lost 0 bases and the J gene lost 0 bases, with 12 bases spanning the gap. The CDR3 DNA reads as TGCAGTGCTAGAGACAGTAGCGACTTCTCTGGGGCCAACGTCCTGACTTTC. It encodes CSARDSSDFSGANVLTF.

This clonotype was recorded at least ten times. V usage is TRBV12-3 or TRBV12-4 and J usage is TRBJ2-3, with 7 bases fitting TRBD2. The CDR3 consists of 14 residues. The V and J ends lost 10 bases and 4 bases, in that order; junction bases with no gene match: 11. DNA of the CDR3: TGTGCCATTACGGTTAGCGGGCCGGCAGATACGCAGTATTTT. Translation gives CAITVSGPADTQYF.

This clonotype was counted at least ten times. The chain uses TRBV28 and TRBJ2-3; 8 positions agree with TRBD1. After removal of 6 bases from V and 7 bases from J, the junction contained 9 bases not matched to a gene. The CDR3 length is 14 residues. Per germline, CDR1 MDHEN and CDR2 SYDVKM. In DNA, the CDR3 is TGTGCCAGCAGCTCAACCCGACAGGGGAATACGCAGTATTTT. Encoded protein: CASSSTRQGNTQYF.

This clonotype was seen more than once but under ten times. The chain has TRBV14 and TRBJ2-2, with 7 bases that match TRBD2. This CDR3 comprises 14 residues. With 4 bases clipped from V and 7 bases from J, the junction kept 6 bases outside the gene matches. Germline lookup yields CDR1 SGHDN and CDR2 FVKESK. Here the CDR3 reads CASSPTSAGGELFF. CDR3 DNA sequence: TGTGCCAGCAGCCCCACTAGCGCGGGCGGGGAGCTGTTTTTT.

The V gene is TRBV30, the J gene TRBJ2-5; D is possibly TRBD1 (6 bases). Looked up from germline, CDR1 is GTSNPN and CDR2 is SVGIG (reference sequence). The CDR3 length is 13 residues. V was cut by 1 base and J by 7 bases, with 13 bases left in between. The CDR3 protein is CAWSASEGGTQYF. The CDR3 region has the DNA TGTGCCTGGAGTGCCTCAGAAGGGGGGACCCAGTACTTC. Variable domain in full (rest from reference TRBV30 and TRBJ2-5): SQTIHQWPATLVQPVGSPLSLECTVEGTSNPNLYWYRQAAGRGLQLLFYSVGIGQISSEVPQNLSASRPQDRQFILSSKKLLLSDSGFYLCAWSASEGGTQYFGPGTRLLVL.

The sample holds many counts of this clonotype. The chain joins TRBV20-1 to TRBJ2-4, with TRBD2 identical over 11 bases. Germline-derived CDR1 and CDR2 are DFQATT and SNEGSKA (reference sequence). V lost 7 bases and J lost 0; bases outside the gene matches: 8. CDR3 length: 16 amino acids. This chain's CDR3 is CSGKLAGDLAKNIQYF. DNA for the CDR3: TGCAGTGGAAAACTAGCGGGGGACCTAGCCAAAAACATTCAGTACTTC.

This sequence joins TRBV27 and TRBJ2-7, with 8 nucleotides matching TRBD2. The CDR3 loop spans 16 amino acids. Germline V gene lookup returns CDR1 MNHEY and CDR2 SMNVEV (reference sequence). With V trimmed by 6 bases and J by 2 bases, 12 bases remained unmatched. This CDR3 reads CASSLTVSGSPYEQYF. CDR3 DNA sequence: TGTGCCAGCAGCTTGACGGTAAGCGGGAGCCCCTACGAGCAGTACTTC.

This chain uses TRBV4-3 with TRBJ2-1, with D unclear. The germline gives CDR1 LGHNA, CDR2 YSLEER. The CDR3 consists of 14 residues. Deletions cut 1 base from V and 10 bases from J, with 14 bases between. The CDR3 region has the DNA TGCGCCAGCAGCCAAGGATCTCTCTTGGGAGAGCAGTTCTTC. Translating it yields CASSQGSLLGEQFF.

This clonotype was observed many times. The chain has TRBV10-3 and TRBJ1-1; D remains unclear. Per germline, CDR1 ENHRY and CDR2 SYGVKD. The CDR3 spans 12 residues. Trimming left V 6 bases short and J 0 bases short, with 5 bases between. The DNA for the CDR3 is TGTGCCATCAGCGCCGTGAACACTGAAGCTTTCTTT. Amino acids: CAISAVNTEAFF.

V is TRBV5-6 and J is TRBJ1-2; 10 nucleotides agree with TRBD1. The length of the CDR3 is 15 residues. The J segment lost 8 bases and the V segment lost 0 bases, leaving 7 bases of the junction unmatched. From germline, CDR1 is SGHDT and CDR2 YYEEEE. The CDR3 DNA follows: TGTGCCAGCAGCTTGGGGGCCGGGACAGGGGAGGGCTACACCTTC. Translation: CASSLGAGTGEGYTF.

There are many counts of this clonotype. The CDR3: CAWQQIMNTEAFF. CDR3 bases: TGTGCCTGGCAGCAGATCATGAACACTGAAGCTTTCTTT. The chain links TRBV30 to TRBJ1-1, with no clear D. The CDR3 is 13 amino acids. The V gene's germline CDR1 is GTSNPN and CDR2 SVGIG (reference sequence). V shed 5 bases and J shed 0 bases, with 10 bases lying between them.

This clonotype showed up just a few times. The J gene is TRBJ2-5, the V gene TRBV11-2, with no clear D. V was pared by 1 base and J by 10 bases, with 16 bases between. This CDR3 has 14 amino acids. The germline V gene encodes CDR1 SGHAT and CDR2 FQNNGV. CDR3 sequence: CASSLGLSPEDQYF. DNA for the CDR3: TGTGCCAGCAGCTTAGGGTTGAGCCCAGAAGACCAGTACTTC.

This clonotype occurred many times. V gene TRBV28 combines with J gene TRBJ2-7, with TRBD1 as a possible D gene (6 bases). This CDR3 is built from 15 residues. Germline assignment: CDR1 MDHEN and CDR2 SYDVKM. Trimming stripped 3 bases from V and 6 bases from J, with 18 bases between. CDR3 sequence (DNA): TGTGCCAGCAGTTTCCAGGGGCCAGTGGGAGTCGAGCAGTACTTC. This gives the protein CASSFQGPVGVEQYF.

This clonotype was counted ten times or more. J is TRBJ2-3 and V is TRBV30, with D maybe TRBD2 (6 bases). CDR1 GTSNPN and CDR2 SVGIG come from the germline V gene (reference sequence). CDR3 length: 15 residues. The ends were cut back, 7 bases at V and 2 bases at J, with 19 bases in the middle. CDR3 DNA: TGTGCCTCGGAGGAGGTGGGAGGTTCCACAGATACGCAGTATTTT. Translating gives CASEEVGGSTDTQYF.

This clonotype was found many times. The V call is TRBV28, the J call TRBJ2-5, with D possibly TRBD1 on 6 matching bases. V was trimmed by 4 bases and J by 3 bases, leaving 24 bases between them. CDR3 length: 18 residues. Per germline, CDR1 MDHEN and CDR2 SYDVKM. CDR3 DNA sequence: TGTGCCAGCAGTTCATCTTCCCCGGACAGAGAAAACGAAGAGACCCAGTACTTC. Its protein is CASSSSSPDRENEETQYF. Based on the CDR3 plus reference TRBV28 and TRBJ2-5, the full variable domain is DVKVTQSSRYLVKRTGEKVFLECVQDMDHENMFWYRQDPGLGLRLIYFSYDVKMKEKGDIPEGYSVSREKKERFSLILESASTNQTSMYLCASSSSSPDRENEETQYFGPGTRLLVL.

This clonotype was recorded a few times. This rearrangement joins TRBV20-1 to TRBJ1-5; no clear D gene. Germline V gene data show CDR1 as DFQATT and CDR2 as SNEGSKA (reference sequence). V lost 6 bases to trimming and J lost 5 bases, with 17 bases between them. There are 14 residues in the CDR3. The chain's CDR3 is CSAQPGRLDQPQHF. CDR3 in DNA: TGCAGTGCCCAGCCAGGCAGGTTGGATCAGCCCCAGCATTTT.

The gene calls are TRBV6-5 and TRBJ1-2; the match to TRBD1 covers 8 bases. CDR3 length equals 13 residues. Germline V gene data show CDR1 as MNHEY and CDR2 as SVGAGI. Trimming cost V 4 bases and J 7 bases; bases outside gene matches: 5. The DNA for the CDR3 is TGTGCCAGCAGTTTCATAGGGACAGGTGGCTACACCTTC. Its protein is CASSFIGTGGYTF.

In this sample, this clonotype turned up a few times. V gene TRBV29-1 combines with J gene TRBJ2-7, with D possibly TRBD1 on 6 matching bases. Germline loops: CDR1 SQVTM, CDR2 ANQGSEA. The ends were cut back, 4 bases at V and 0 bases at J, with 16 bases in the middle. The CDR3 runs to 15 residues. In DNA, the CDR3 is TGCAGCGTTGTACCTCGTTCGGACAGCTCCTACGAGCAGTACTTC. Protein: CSVVPRSDSSYEQYF.

This clonotype came up a few times. The gene calls are TRBV7-2 and TRBJ2-1, with 8 nucleotides matching TRBD2. J gave up 6 bases and V 6 bases, and 19 bases lay outside the gene matches. There are 18 residues in the CDR3. Germline CDR1 is SGHTA and CDR2 is FQGNSA. CDR3: CASSYSIPSERERNEQFF. The CDR3 DNA follows: TGTGCCAGCAGTTACTCAATCCCCTCCGAGCGGGAGCGCAATGAGCAGTTCTTC.

The chain uses TRBV27 and TRBJ2-7; 7 bases are a match to TRBD2. Unmatched junction bases numbered 13, after V lost 4 bases and J lost 4 bases. The CDR3 sequence is 16 residues long. Germline CDR1 is MNHEY and CDR2 is SMNVEV (reference sequence). CDR3: CASSSSRTRFNYEQYF. The CDR3 DNA reads TGTGCCAGCAGTTCCTCTCGGACTAGATTTAATTACGAGCAGTACTTC.

This clonotype has ten or more counts. The chain recombines TRBV30 with TRBJ2-2, with unresolved D. Trimming cost V 2 bases and J 0 bases, with 10 bases left between them. Germline V gene sequence: CDR1 GTSNPN, CDR2 SVGIG (reference sequence). This CDR3 contains 15 residues. CDR3 sequence: CAWSRNMANTGELFF. The CDR3 DNA is TGTGCCTGGAGTCGGAACATGGCGAACACCGGGGAGCTGTTTTTT.

This clonotype has more than one count but fewer than ten. The CDR3 loop is CSARGTTNSPLHF. The DNA of the CDR3 is TGCAGTGCTAGAGGTACCACCAATTCACCCCTCCACTTT. The genes are TRBV20-1 and TRBJ1-6, with no clear D. CDR3 size: 13 residues. Trimming shortened V by 1 base and J by 7 bases, and 8 bases separated the two germline ends. From germline, CDR1 is DFQATT and CDR2 SNEGSKA (reference sequence).

This clonotype was counted many times. This chain connects TRBV7-2 to TRBJ2-7; 12 bases are shared with TRBD2. The trim removed 0 bases at V and 2 bases at J, leaving 8 bases unmatched. Germline CDR1 SGHTA, CDR2 FQGNSA. This CDR3 spans 18 amino acids. CDR3 DNA: TGTGCCAGCAGCTTAGCCGCCGGACTAGCGGGGAACCCCTACGAGCAGTACTTC. This sequence encodes CASSLAAGLAGNPYEQYF.

This clonotype was seen only a few times. The CDR3 region has the DNA TGTGCCAGCAGTCAGCGACAGGGGCGGTCTGAAGCTTTCTTT. The encoded protein is CASSQRQGRSEAFF. This sequence joins TRBV27 and TRBJ1-1; 8 nucleotides align to TRBD1. The CDR3 runs 14 residues. Unmatched junction bases numbered 8, after V lost 5 bases and J lost 6 bases. Germline CDR1 is MNHEY and CDR2 is SMNVEV (reference sequence).

There are many counts of this clonotype. The V and J genes are TRBV20-1 and TRBJ2-4; D is possibly TRBD1 (8 bases). The CDR3 runs to 14 residues. Germline V gene sequence: CDR1 DFQATT, CDR2 SNEGSKA (reference sequence). V lost 2 bases and J lost 7, with 15 bases in between. CDR3 amino acids: CSARSDREGNIQYF. The CDR3 nucleotides read TGCAGTGCTAGATCGGACAGGGAGGGCAACATTCAGTACTTC.

This clonotype has ten or more counts. The CDR3 is CASSFVTPPGDEQFF. The CDR3 bases are TGTGCCAGCAGCTTTGTGACACCTCCGGGGGATGAGCAGTTCTTC. V is TRBV5-5 and J is TRBJ2-1; weak D call: TRBD2 (6 bases). CDR3 length: 15 amino acids. Germline CDR1 is SGHKS and CDR2 is YYEKEE (reference sequence). Deletions cut 2 bases from V and 8 bases from J, with 17 bases between.